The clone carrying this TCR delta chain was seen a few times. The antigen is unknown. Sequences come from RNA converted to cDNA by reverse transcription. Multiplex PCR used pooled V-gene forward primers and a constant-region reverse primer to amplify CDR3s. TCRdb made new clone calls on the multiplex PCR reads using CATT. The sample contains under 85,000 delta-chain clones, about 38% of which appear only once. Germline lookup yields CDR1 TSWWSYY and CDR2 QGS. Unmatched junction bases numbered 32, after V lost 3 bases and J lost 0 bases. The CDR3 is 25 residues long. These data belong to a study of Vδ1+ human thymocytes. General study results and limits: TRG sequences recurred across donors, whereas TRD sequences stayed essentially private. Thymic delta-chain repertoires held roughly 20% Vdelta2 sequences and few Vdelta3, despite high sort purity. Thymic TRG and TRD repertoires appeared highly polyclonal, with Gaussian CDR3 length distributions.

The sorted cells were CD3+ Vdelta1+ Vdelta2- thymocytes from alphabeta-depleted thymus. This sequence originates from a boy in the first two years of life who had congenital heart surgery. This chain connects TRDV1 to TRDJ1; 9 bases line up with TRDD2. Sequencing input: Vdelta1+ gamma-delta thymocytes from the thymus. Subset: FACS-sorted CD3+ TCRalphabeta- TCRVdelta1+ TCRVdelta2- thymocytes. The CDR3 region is CALGDLPRLPTIRGMKYLYTDKLIF. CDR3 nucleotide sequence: TGTGCTCTTGGGGACCTCCCCCGCCTTCCTACGATCAGGGGGATGAAGTACCTGTACACCGATAAACTCATCTTT.